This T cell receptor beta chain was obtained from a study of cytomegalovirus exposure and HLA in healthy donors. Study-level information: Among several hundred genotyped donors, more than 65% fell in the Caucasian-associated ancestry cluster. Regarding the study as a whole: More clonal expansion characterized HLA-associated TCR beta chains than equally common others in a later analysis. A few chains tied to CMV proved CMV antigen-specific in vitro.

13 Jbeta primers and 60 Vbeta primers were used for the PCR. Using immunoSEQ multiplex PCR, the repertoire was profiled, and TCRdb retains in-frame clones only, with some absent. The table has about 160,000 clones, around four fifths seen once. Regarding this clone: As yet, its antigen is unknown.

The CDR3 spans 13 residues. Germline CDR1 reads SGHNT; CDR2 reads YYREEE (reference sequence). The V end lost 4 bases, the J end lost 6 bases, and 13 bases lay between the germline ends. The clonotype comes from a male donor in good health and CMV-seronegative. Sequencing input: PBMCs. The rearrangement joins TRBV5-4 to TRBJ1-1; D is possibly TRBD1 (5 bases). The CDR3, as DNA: TGTGCCAGCAGCCACTACACGGGGGCTGAAGCTTTCTTT. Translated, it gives CASSHYTGAEAFF.